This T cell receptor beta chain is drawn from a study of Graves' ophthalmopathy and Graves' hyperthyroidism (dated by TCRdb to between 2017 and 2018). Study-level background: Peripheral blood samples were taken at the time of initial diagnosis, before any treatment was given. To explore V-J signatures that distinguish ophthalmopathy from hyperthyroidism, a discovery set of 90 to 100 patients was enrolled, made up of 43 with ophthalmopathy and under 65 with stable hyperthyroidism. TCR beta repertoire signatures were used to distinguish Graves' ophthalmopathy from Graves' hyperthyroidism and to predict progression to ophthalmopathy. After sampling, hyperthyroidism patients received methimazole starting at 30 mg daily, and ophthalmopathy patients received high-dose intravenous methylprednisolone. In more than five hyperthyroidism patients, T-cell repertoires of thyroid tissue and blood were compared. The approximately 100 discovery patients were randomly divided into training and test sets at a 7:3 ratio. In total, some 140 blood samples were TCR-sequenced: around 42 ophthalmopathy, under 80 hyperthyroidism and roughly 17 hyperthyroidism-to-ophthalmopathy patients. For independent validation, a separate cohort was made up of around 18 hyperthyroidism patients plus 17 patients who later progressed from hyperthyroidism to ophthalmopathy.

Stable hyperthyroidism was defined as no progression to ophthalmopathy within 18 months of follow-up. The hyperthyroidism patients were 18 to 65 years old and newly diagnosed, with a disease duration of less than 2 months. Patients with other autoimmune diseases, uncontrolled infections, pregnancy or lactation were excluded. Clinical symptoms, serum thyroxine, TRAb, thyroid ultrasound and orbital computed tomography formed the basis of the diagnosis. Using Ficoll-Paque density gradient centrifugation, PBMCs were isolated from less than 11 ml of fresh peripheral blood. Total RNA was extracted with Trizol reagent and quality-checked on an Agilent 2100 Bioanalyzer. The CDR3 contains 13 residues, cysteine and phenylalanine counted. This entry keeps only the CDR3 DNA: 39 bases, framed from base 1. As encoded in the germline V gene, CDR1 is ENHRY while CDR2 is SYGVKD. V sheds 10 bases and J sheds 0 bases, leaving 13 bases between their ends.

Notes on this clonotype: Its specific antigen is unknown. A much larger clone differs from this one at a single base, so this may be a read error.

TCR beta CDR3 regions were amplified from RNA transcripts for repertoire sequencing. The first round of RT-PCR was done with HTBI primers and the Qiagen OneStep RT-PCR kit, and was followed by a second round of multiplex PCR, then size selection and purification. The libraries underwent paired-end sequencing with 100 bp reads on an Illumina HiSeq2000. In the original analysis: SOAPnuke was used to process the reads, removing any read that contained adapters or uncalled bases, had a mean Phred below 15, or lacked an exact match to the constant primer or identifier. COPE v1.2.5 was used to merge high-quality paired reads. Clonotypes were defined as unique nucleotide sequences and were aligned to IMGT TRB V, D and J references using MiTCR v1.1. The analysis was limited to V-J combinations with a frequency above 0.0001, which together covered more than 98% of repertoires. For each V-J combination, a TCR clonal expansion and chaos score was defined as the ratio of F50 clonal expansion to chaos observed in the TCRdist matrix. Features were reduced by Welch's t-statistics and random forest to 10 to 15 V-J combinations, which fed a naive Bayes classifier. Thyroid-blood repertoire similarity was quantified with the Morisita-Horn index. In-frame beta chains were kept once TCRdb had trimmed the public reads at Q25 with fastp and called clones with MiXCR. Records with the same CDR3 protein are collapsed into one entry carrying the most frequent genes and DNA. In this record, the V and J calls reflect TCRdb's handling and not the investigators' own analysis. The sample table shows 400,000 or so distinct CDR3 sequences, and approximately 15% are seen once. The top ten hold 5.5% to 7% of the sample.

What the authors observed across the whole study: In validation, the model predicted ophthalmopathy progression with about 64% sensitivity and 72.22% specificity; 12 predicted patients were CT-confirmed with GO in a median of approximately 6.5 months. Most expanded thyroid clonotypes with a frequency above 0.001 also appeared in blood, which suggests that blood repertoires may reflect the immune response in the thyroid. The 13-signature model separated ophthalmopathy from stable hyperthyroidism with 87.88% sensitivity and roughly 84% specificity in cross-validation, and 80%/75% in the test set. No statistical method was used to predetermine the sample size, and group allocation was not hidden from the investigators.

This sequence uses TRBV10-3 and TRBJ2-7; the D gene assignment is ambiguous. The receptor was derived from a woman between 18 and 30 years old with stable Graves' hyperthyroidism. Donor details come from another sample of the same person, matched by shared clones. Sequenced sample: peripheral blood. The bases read TGTGCCACAACCCGGGTCAGCTCCTACGAGCAGTACTTC. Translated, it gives CATTRVSSYEQYF.